The rows below give T cell receptor beta chains drawn from one sample of a study of vaccination effects on CD4 cells after COVID-19. TCRdb's copy holds only in-frame clones and misses some; the assay was immunoSEQ multiplex PCR. This sample yields approximately 74,000 clones, of which 65% to 80% are seen a single time; less than 2.5% belongs to the top ten. Their cognate antigens are unknown. Sequencing used CD4+ T cells from PBMCs cultured without peptide, obtained after COVID-19 vaccination. The receptors stem from a human donor who received a COVID-19 vaccine. Both conserved end residues are part of each CDR3. The D gene is left open where the match is weak. Not every row has a clone size; where given, it reads once, few, many or a size class.

CDR3nt,CDR3aa,abundance,v_gene,d_gene,j_gene
TGTGCCAGCACCCGAGAGGGACAGGGGGGTGAAAAACTGTTTTTT,CASTREGQGGEKLFF,few,TRBV2,TRBD1,TRBJ1-4
TGCAGCGTCGGACAGGGATTAAACACCGGGGAGCTGTTTTTT,CSVGQGLNTGELFF,few,TRBV29-1,TRBD1,TRBJ2-2
TGTGCCAGCAGCGCGACAGGGGGCCTAGAGCCCCAGCATTTT,CASSATGGLEPQHF,-,TRBV9,TRBD1,TRBJ1-5
TGTGCCAGCAGCTTAATTACAGATAACACCGGGGAGCTGTTTTTT,CASSLITDNTGELFF,-,TRBV7-3,-,TRBJ2-2
TGTGCCAGCAGTGATGGCAGGTTACACTCACCCCTCCACTTT,CASSDGRLHSPLHF,few,TRBV2,-,TRBJ1-6
TGTGCCAGCAAATTGTGGGGGGTTGGAGGCAATCAGCCCCAGCATTTT,CASKLWGVGGNQPQHF,-,TRBV27,-,TRBJ1-5
TGTGCCAGCAGTTTATCTGGCTTACCTCAGCATTTT,CASSLSGLPQHF,-,TRBV28,-,TRBJ1-5
TGTGCCAGCAGCGTCCAGGACGTTGGGGGAGAGACCCAGTACTTC,CASSVQDVGGETQYF,-,TRBV9,-,TRBJ2-5
TGCGCCAGCAGCCAGGGACACCAAGAGACCCAGTACTTC,CASSQGHQETQYF,few,TRBV5-1,-,TRBJ2-5
TGTGCCAGCAGCTATGGACAGGGCCTTGGCTACACCTTC,CASSYGQGLGYTF,-,TRBV9,TRBD1,TRBJ1-2
TGCGCCAGCAGCCCGGGACATCTGAACACTGAAGCTTTCTTT,CASSPGHLNTEAFF,-,TRBV5-1,-,TRBJ1-1
TGTGCCAGCAGCTTAGGGTCAGTCCAAGAGACCCAGTACTTC,CASSLGSVQETQYF,few,TRBV7-2,-,TRBJ2-5
TGCGCCAGCAGCTTGGTGGCTAGCGGGGCGGGGACCGGGGAGCTGTTTTTT,CASSLVASGAGTGELFF,-,TRBV5-1,TRBD2,TRBJ2-2
TGTGCCAGCAGCTTAGGTCTGACAGTCGGTGAAAAACTGTTTTTT,CASSLGLTVGEKLFF,-,TRBV7-2,-,TRBJ1-4
TGTGCCAGCAGCTTGAAGGAGGGGACAGCTCGGCAGGAAAAACTGTTTTTT,CASSLKEGTARQEKLFF,-,TRBV5-8,TRBD1,TRBJ1-4
TGTGCCAGCTCACCACTCCCTACTAGGACAGGTATTGAGCAGTTCTTC,CASSPLPTRTGIEQFF,few,TRBV18,TRBD1,TRBJ2-1
TGTGCCAGCAGCTTAAAATCTTCGCGGGGGACCGATACGCAGTATTTT,CASSLKSSRGTDTQYF,-,TRBV7-3,TRBD2,TRBJ2-3
TGTGCCAGTAGTACAAATAGCTATGGCTACACCTTC,CASSTNSYGYTF,-,TRBV19,-,TRBJ1-2
TGTGCCAGCCCCACAACCTATAAAATGGGGGAAACTGAAGCTTTCTTT,CASPTTYKMGETEAFF,-,TRBV5-8,-,TRBJ1-1
TGCGCCAGCAGCTTAAGGGGAAATCAGCCCCAGCATTTT,CASSLRGNQPQHF,-,TRBV4-1,-,TRBJ1-5
TGTGCCAGCACCTTACAGGGGGCGAGAAACACTGAAGCTTTCTTT,CASTLQGARNTEAFF,-,TRBV2,TRBD1,TRBJ1-1
TGTGCCAGCAGCAGAGGGTCGGGAGGCTACACCTTC,CASSRGSGGYTF,few,TRBV21-1,-,TRBJ1-2
TGTGCCAGCAGCTCTCTGGTGGCGTTGAACACTGAAGCTTTCTTT,CASSSLVALNTEAFF,-,TRBV11-2,-,TRBJ1-1
TGTGCCAGCAGCTCAAGATCATCGAGGGATATGGGGTATGGCTACACCTTC,CASSSRSSRDMGYGYTF,-,TRBV7-8,-,TRBJ1-2
TGCGCCAGCAGCAGTCCCTCTGCGGTCAGCTCCTACAATGAGCAGTTCTTC,CASSSPSAVSSYNEQFF,few,TRBV5-1,-,TRBJ2-1
TGCGCCAGCAGCTTAATGGGACCTCACTCTGGAAACACCATATATTTT,CASSLMGPHSGNTIYF,-,TRBV5-1,-,TRBJ1-3
TGCGCCAGCAGTCGGACAGGGGGCTTCCTAGAGTATGGCTACACCTTC,CASSRTGGFLEYGYTF,once,TRBV5-1,TRBD1,TRBJ1-2
TGCAGTGCTAGAGAAGGAGATGGCTACACCTTC,CSAREGDGYTF,-,TRBV20-1,-,TRBJ1-2
TGCAGCGTTATCGGGGGGTCGAACACCGGGGAGCTGTTTTTT,CSVIGGSNTGELFF,few,TRBV29-1,TRBD2,TRBJ2-2
TGTGCCAGCAGCGCGCGACTAGCGGGGGGGATCCGTCCCGGGGAGCTGTTTTTT,CASSARLAGGIRPGELFF,-,TRBV11-2,TRBD2,TRBJ2-2
TGTGCCAGCTCCGTTCGGGGACAGGGGGGGCAGCCCCAGCATTTT,CASSVRGQGGQPQHF,-,TRBV18,TRBD1,TRBJ1-5
TGCGCCAGCAGTTCCGGGGGTCCCTCTACCGGCACTGAAGCTTTCTTT,CASSSGGPSTGTEAFF,-,TRBV10-1,-,TRBJ1-1
TGTGCCAGCACTACGGACAAAACGAACACCGGGGAGCTGTTTTTT,CASTTDKTNTGELFF,-,TRBV6-5,-,TRBJ2-2
TGTGCCAGCAGCGCCCCCGGGACAGCAATCAATCAGCCCCAGCATTTT,CASSAPGTAINQPQHF,-,TRBV21-1,-,TRBJ1-5
TGTGCCAGCAGAGGCACCGGGACAGGGGGTGGCTACACCTTC,CASRGTGTGGGYTF,-,TRBV6-5,TRBD1,TRBJ1-2
TGTGCCAGCAGTTACTGGGCAGGAACTCAAGAGACCCAGTACTTC,CASSYWAGTQETQYF,-,TRBV6-5,-,TRBJ2-5
TGTGCCACCAGTGATATCCGGATGTGGTCCTTCTTCCTAGGTACGCAGTATTTT,CATSDIRMWSFFLGTQYF,-,TRBV24-1,-,TRBJ2-3
TGTGCCAGCAGTGAAGTTGGTGAGCAGTTCTTC,CASSEVGEQFF,-,TRBV6-1,-,TRBJ2-1
TGTGCCACCAGTGAAACAGGGGATCAGCCCCAGCATTTT,CATSETGDQPQHF,-,TRBV24-1,TRBD1,TRBJ1-5
TGTGCCAGCAGCCATGGGCGGGGGGTTAGTTACAATGAGCAGTTCTTC,CASSHGRGVSYNEQFF,-,TRBV3-1/TRBV3-2,TRBD2,TRBJ2-1
TGTGCCAGCACCTCGGGGGGGTCAGGGGTAAGGACCGGGGAGCTGTTTTTT,CASTSGGSGVRTGELFF,-,TRBV28,TRBD2,TRBJ2-2
TGCGCCAGCAGCCTTACTAGCGGGGCAGGCGTGAATGAGCAGTTCTTC,CASSLTSGAGVNEQFF,-,TRBV5-1,TRBD2,TRBJ2-1
TGTGCCACCAGTGACCCAAAGACAGGGACCTACAATGAGCAGTTCTTC,CATSDPKTGTYNEQFF,-,TRBV24-1,TRBD1,TRBJ2-1
TGTGCCAGCAGCGCATACAGGGGAGGGGACTCCTATAATTCACCCCTCCACTTT,CASSAYRGGDSYNSPLHF,once,TRBV5-4,TRBD1,TRBJ1-6
TGTGCCAGCTCACCGCTCTCCGCCGGGGAGCTGTTTTTT,CASSPLSAGELFF,once,TRBV18,-,TRBJ2-2
TGTGCCAGCAGGCCCACAGGGAACACTGAAGCTTTCTTT,CASRPTGNTEAFF,-,TRBV6-5,-,TRBJ1-1
TGCGCCAGCAGCTCGCACGCTAGCGGGGGGGGAATTCCGAATGAGCAGTTCTTC,CASSSHASGGGIPNEQFF,-,TRBV5-1,TRBD2,TRBJ2-1
TGTGCCAGTAGTAGCGGGAGTAGCTCCTACAATGAGCAGTTCTTC,CASSSGSSSYNEQFF,-,TRBV19,TRBD2,TRBJ2-1
TGTGCCAGCTCACCACTCGGAGTTGGTGAAAAACTGTTTTTT,CASSPLGVGEKLFF,-,TRBV18,-,TRBJ1-4
TGTGCCAGCAGTTCGAAGATCCGGGACAGACAAGAGACCCAGTACTTC,CASSSKIRDRQETQYF,-,TRBV27,TRBD1,TRBJ2-5
TGTGCCAGCTCACCACCAGGGGAAAATGAAAAACTGTTTTTT,CASSPPGENEKLFF,-,TRBV18,-,TRBJ1-4
TGTGCCAGCAGCCAAATGACTAGCGCACAGTATTTT,CASSQMTSAQYF,-,TRBV5-6,TRBD2,TRBJ2-3